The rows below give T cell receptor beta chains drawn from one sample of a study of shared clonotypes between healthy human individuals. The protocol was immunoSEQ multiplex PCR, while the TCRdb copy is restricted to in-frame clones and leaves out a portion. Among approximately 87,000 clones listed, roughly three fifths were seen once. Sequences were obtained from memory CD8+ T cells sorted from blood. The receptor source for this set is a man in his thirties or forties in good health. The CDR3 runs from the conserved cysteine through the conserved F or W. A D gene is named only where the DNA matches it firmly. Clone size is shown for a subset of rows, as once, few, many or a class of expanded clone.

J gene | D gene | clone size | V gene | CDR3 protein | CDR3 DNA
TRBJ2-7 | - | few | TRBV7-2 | CASQNRDDYEQYF | TGTGCCAGTCAAAACCGGGACGACTACGAGCAGTACTTC
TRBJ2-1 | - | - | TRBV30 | CAWNRDYEQFF | TGTGCCTGGAACCGGGACTATGAGCAGTTCTTC
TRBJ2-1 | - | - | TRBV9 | CASSLTDNEQFF | TGTGCCAGCAGCCTGACAGACAATGAGCAGTTCTTC
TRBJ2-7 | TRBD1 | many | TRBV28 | CASRSGQSYEQYF | TGTGCCAGCAGGTCGGGACAGTCTTACGAGCAGTACTTC
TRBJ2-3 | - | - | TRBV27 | CASSLSARPYSADTQYF | TGTGCCAGCAGTCTTTCTGCCAGGCCGTATTCGGCGGATACGCAGTATTTT
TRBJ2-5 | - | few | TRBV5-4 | CASSLTEQQETQYF | TGTGCCAGCAGCTTGACTGAGCAACAAGAGACCCAGTACTTC
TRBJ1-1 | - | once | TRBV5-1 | CASSLGQGVLFEMAFF | TGCGCCAGCAGCTTAGGCCAGGGAGTTTTATTTGAAATGGCTTTCTTT
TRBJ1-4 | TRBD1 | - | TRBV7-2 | CASSFRGPGQGPNEKLFF | TGTGCCAGCAGTTTTAGGGGGCCGGGACAGGGGCCTAATGAAAAACTGTTTTTT
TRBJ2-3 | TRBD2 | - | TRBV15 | CATSTNGAGAPTDTQYF | TGTGCCACCAGCACGAACGGGGCGGGAGCCCCCACAGATACGCAGTATTTT
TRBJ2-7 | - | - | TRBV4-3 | CASSQDLVDSREYF | TGCGCCAGCAGCCAAGATCTCGTCGACTCTAGGGAGTACTTC
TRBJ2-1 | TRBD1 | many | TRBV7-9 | CASSLDRFDEQFF | TGTGCCAGCAGCTTGGACAGGTTCGATGAGCAGTTCTTC
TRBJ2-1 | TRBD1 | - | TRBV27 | CASSFQGQGGDEQFF | TGTGCCAGCAGTTTCCAGGGACAGGGAGGAGATGAGCAGTTCTTC
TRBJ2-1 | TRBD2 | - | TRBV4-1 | CASSPGLVAEQFF | TGCGCCAGCAGCCCGGGACTAGTAGCTGAGCAGTTCTTC
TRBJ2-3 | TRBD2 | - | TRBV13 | CASSGEGREDLFGTQYF | TGTGCCAGCAGCGGGGAGGGGCGGGAGGACCTATTTGGTACGCAGTATTTT
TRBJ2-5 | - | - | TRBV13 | CASSLSFRSVETQYF | TGTGCCAGCAGCTTATCTTTCAGGAGCGTGGAGACCCAGTACTTC
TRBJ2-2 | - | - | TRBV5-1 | CASSFLQSTGELFF | TGCGCCAGCAGCTTTCTCCAATCCACCGGGGAGCTGTTTTTT
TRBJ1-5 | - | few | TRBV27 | CASSLLGASNQPQHF | TGTGCCAGCAGTTTATTGGGGGCGAGTAATCAGCCCCAGCATTTT
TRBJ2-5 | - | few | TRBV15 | CATSSAGALETQYF | TGTGCCACCAGCAGCGCGGGGGCTTTGGAGACCCAGTACTTC
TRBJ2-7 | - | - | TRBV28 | CASTRSYEQYF | TGTGCCAGCACGCGGAGCTACGAGCAGTACTTC
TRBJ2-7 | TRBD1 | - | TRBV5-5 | CASSLFGTGGSEQYF | TGTGCCAGCAGCTTGTTTGGGACAGGGGGCTCCGAGCAGTACTTC
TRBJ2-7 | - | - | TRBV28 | CAIAAVAYEQYF | TGTGCCATCGCAGCCGTTGCCTACGAGCAGTACTTC
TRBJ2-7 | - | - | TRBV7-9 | CASSLRTAGSSYEQYF | TGTGCCAGCAGCTTAAGGACGGCGGGGAGCTCCTACGAGCAGTACTTC
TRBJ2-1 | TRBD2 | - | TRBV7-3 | CASSPTSGTSYNEQFF | TGTGCCAGCAGCCCGACTAGCGGGACGTCCTACAATGAGCAGTTCTTC
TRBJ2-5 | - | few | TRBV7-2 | CASSLSIQITGRQETQYF | TGTGCCAGCAGCCTATCCATACAAATAACGGGTAGACAAGAGACCCAGTACTTC
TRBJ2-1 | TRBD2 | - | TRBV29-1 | CSAGTSGYNEQFF | TGCAGCGCTGGGACTAGCGGCTACAATGAGCAGTTCTTC
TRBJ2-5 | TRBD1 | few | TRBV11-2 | CASSPPDRDETQYF | TGTGCCAGCAGCCCGCCAGACAGGGATGAGACCCAGTACTTC
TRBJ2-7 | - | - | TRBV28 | CASSQDSSRVDEQYF | TGTGCCAGCAGTCAGGACAGTTCCCGTGTGGACGAGCAGTACTTC
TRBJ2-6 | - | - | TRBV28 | CASSLGAGTVTSGANVLTF | TGTGCCAGCAGTTTAGGGGCGGGTACAGTTACCTCTGGGGCCAACGTCCTGACTTTC
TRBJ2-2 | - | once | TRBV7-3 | CASSAQGNTGELFF | TGTGCCAGCAGCGCACAGGGGAACACCGGGGAGCTGTTTTTT
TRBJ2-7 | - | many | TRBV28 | CASTPGVYEQYF | TGTGCCAGCACCCCAGGGGTATACGAGCAGTACTTC
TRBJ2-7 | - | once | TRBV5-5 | CASKVAGQGAGEQYF | TGTGCCAGCAAGGTAGCGGGGCAGGGGGCGGGCGAGCAGTACTTC
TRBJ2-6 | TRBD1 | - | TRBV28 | CASTLGQPSGANVLTF | TGTGCCAGCACCCTGGGACAGCCCTCTGGGGCCAACGTCCTGACTTTC
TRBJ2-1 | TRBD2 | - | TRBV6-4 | CASSALAGVGYNEQFF | TGTGCCAGCAGCGCCTTAGCGGGAGTGGGCTACAATGAGCAGTTCTTC
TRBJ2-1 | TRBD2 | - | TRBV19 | CASSPKGGAGEVDEQFF | TGTGCCAGTAGTCCCAAGGGCGGAGCGGGAGAGGTTGATGAGCAGTTCTTC
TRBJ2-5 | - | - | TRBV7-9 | CASSTQVQKETQYF | TGTGCCAGCAGCACCCAGGTACAGAAAGAGACCCAGTACTTC
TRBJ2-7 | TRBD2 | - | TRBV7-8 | CASSLALAGRTYEQYF | TGTGCCAGCAGCTTAGCCTTAGCGGGACGGACCTACGAGCAGTACTTC
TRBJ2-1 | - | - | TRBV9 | CASSSGGSPSYNEQFF | TGTGCCAGCAGCTCTGGAGGGTCCCCTTCCTACAATGAGCAGTTCTTC
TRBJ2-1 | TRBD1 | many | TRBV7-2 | CASSGLDRGLYNEQFF | TGTGCCAGCAGCGGGCTGGACAGGGGCCTCTACAATGAGCAGTTCTTC
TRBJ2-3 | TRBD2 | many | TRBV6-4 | CASSDSAGAPDTQYF | TGTGCCAGCAGTGACTCAGCGGGAGCTCCAGATACGCAGTATTTT
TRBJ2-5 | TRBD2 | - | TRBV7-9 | CASSENIAGGPGETQYF | TGTGCCAGCAGCGAAAACATAGCGGGAGGGCCTGGAGAGACCCAGTACTTC
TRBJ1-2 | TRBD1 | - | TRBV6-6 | CASSYTRTGPYGYTF | TGTGCCAGCAGTTATACCAGGACAGGACCGTATGGCTACACCTTC
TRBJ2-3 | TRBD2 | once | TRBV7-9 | CASSPSGSSTDTQYF | TGTGCCAGCAGCCCAAGCGGGAGTAGCACAGATACGCAGTATTTT
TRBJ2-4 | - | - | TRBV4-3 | CASSHYSEGIQYF | TGCGCCAGCAGCCACTATTCGGAGGGCATTCAGTACTTC
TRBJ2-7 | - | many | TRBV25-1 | CASSVGIRTLGEQYF | TGTGCCAGCAGTGTGGGAATAAGGACACTCGGCGAGCAGTACTTC
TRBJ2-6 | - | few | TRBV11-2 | CASTGGSSGANVLTF | TGTGCCAGCACCGGCGGTTCCTCTGGGGCCAACGTCCTGACTTTC
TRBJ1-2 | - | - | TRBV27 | CASSPGAVNYGYTF | TGTGCCAGCAGCCCCGGGGCAGTAAACTATGGCTACACCTTC
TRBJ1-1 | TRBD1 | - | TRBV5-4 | CASSRTGGNTEAFF | TGTGCCAGCAGCAGGACAGGGGGTAACACTGAAGCTTTCTTT